Listed here are 18 T cell receptor beta chains from one sample, sequenced in a study of T cell changes during pregnancy in multiple sclerosis. Method: immunoSEQ multiplex PCR; TCRdb's copy keeps in-frame clones and lacks some. The sample includes tens of thousands of clones, around 90% of them seen just once. The sequences come from CD4+ T cells from peripheral blood mononuclear cells, collected in the second trimester of pregnancy. The source is a female donor with multiple sclerosis, enrolled in a pregnancy study.

This chain joins TRBV27 and TRBJ2-7, with a possible D match to TRBD1 (6 bases). CDR1 and CDR2 (germline): MNHEY, SMNVEV (reference sequence). The length of the CDR3 is 13 residues. Trimming removed 6 bases from V and 6 bases from J, with 15 bases in between. In DNA, the CDR3 is TGTGCCAGCAGCCAGGGGCAAGGTGCCGAGCAGTACTTC. It is translated as CASSQGQGAEQYF.

The chain employs TRBV15 and TRBJ1-3; no definite D call. Between the trimmed V and J ends, which lost 2 bases and 0 bases, there was a span of 8 bases. CDR3 length: 15 residues. CDR1 and CDR2 (germline): LNHNV, YYDKDF (reference sequence). Written as DNA, the CDR3 is TGTGCCACCAGCAGACCCGGTCGCTCTGGAAACACCATATATTTT. Amino acid sequence: CATSRPGRSGNTIYF.

The chain joins TRBV30 to TRBJ1-3; D ambiguous. This CDR3 is built from 10 residues. CDR1 and CDR2 from the germline V gene are GTSNPN and SVGIG (reference sequence). Trimming cost V 7 bases and J 7 bases, with 8 bases left between them. For the CDR3, the DNA is TGTGCCTTCCTCGGGAACACCATATATTTT. It yields the protein CAFLGNTIYF.

This clone was counted only a few times. This sequence joins TRBV6-1 and TRBJ2-5; 11 nucleotides align to TRBD1. CDR3 length: 15 amino acids. V dropped 5 bases and J dropped 2; count of bases not matched to a gene: 4. In germline, CDR1 is MNHNS, CDR2 SASEGT. The DNA for the CDR3 is TGTGCCAGCAGTACCTGGGACAGGGGGCAAGAGACCCAGTACTTC. Protein: CASSTWDRGQETQYF.

A single count supports this clone. The V and J genes are TRBV5-1 and TRBJ2-6; TRBD1 matches 12 bases. Germline CDR1 reads SGHRS; CDR2 reads YFSETQ. There are 18 residues in the CDR3. After removal of 4 bases from V and 2 bases from J, the junction contained 7 bases not matched to a gene. The DNA for the CDR3 is TGCGCCAGCAGCCAGGCCGGGACAGGGGGCGCTGGGGCCAACGTCCTGACTTTC. It yields the protein CASSQAGTGGAGANVLTF.

This sequence joins TRBV5-1 and TRBJ2-7; TRBD2 matches at 11 bases. In germline, CDR1 is SGHRS, CDR2 YFSETQ. The CDR3 extends over 16 amino acids. V lost 3 bases and J lost 3; bases outside the gene matches: 8. This CDR3 reads CASSSTSGNTGYEQYF. DNA of the CDR3: TGCGCCAGCAGCTCGACTAGCGGGAACACAGGCTACGAGCAGTACTTC.

The rearrangement uses TRBV7-8 and TRBJ2-1, with 8 bases aligning to TRBD2. J gave up 10 bases and V 5 bases, and 4 bases lay outside the gene matches. The CDR3 consists of 12 residues. Per germline, CDR1 SGHVS and CDR2 FQNEAQ. CDR3 DNA: TGTGCCAGCAGCAAGGTAGCGGGGGAGCAGTTCTTC. It specifies CASSKVAGEQFF.

V and J are TRBV2 and TRBJ2-5, with 8 positions matching TRBD2. The length of the CDR3 is 13 residues. V dropped 6 bases and J dropped 2; count of bases not matched to a gene: 2. Germline V gives CDR1 SNHLY, CDR2 FYNNEI. CDR3 in DNA: TGTGCCAGCAGCGGGGGGGGGCAAGAGACCCAGTACTTC. Protein: CASSGGGQETQYF.

This rearrangement joins TRBV30 to TRBJ2-1; D perhaps matches TRBD1 (5 bases). CDR1 GTSNPN and CDR2 SVGIG come from the germline V gene (reference sequence). The CDR3 totals 14 residues. Trimming left V 4 bases short and J 7 bases short, with 17 bases between. The CDR3 is CAWTGIEVWNEQFF. In DNA, the CDR3 is TGTGCCTGGACAGGGATAGAGGTTTGGAATGAGCAGTTCTTC.

This clone appeared a few times. For the CDR3, the DNA is TGCAGCGTGCAACGGGACACTGAAGCTTTCTTT. Its protein is CSVQRDTEAFF. The chain uses TRBV29-1 and TRBJ1-1; unclear D gene. Germline loops: CDR1 SQVTM, CDR2 ANQGSEA. V lost 6 bases and J 3 bases, leaving 8 bases between the germline ends. The CDR3 contains 11 residues.

As concerns this clone: The germline gene is not matched at one end of the junction; a read error may be the cause. This chain joins TRBV6-6 and TRBJ1-1; D is unclear. Germline CDR1 reads MNHNY; CDR2 reads SVGAGI (reference sequence). The CDR3 spans 14 residues. The CDR3 nucleotides read TGTGCCAGCAGTTACGGAGGGTTCGAAGGTCGTTCCTCCTTT. Translated: CASSYGGFEGRSSF.

The chain is built from TRBV10-3 and TRBJ2-1, with 7 bases aligning to TRBD1. Trimming cost V 3 bases and J 9 bases; bases outside gene matches: 11. This CDR3 has 15 residues. Germline-derived CDR1 and CDR2 are ENHRY and SYGVKD. DNA of the CDR3: TGTGCCATCAGTGAACGGGACAGTGGGGTCGGTGAGCAGTTCTTC. Its protein is CAISERDSGVGEQFF.

This rearrangement joins TRBV28 to TRBJ1-2; 8 bases align to TRBD1. The V and J ends lost 6 bases and 6 bases, in that order; junction bases with no gene match: 9. Germline values: CDR1 MDHEN, CDR2 SYDVKM. The CDR3 is 14 amino acids. This CDR3 reads CASSRTTGVHGYTF. CDR3 nucleotides: TGTGCCAGCAGCCGTACGACAGGGGTGCATGGCTACACCTTC.

The chain combines TRBV5-4 with TRBJ1-1; D uncertain. This CDR3 contains 14 residues. V was pared by 6 bases and J by 0 bases, with 12 bases between. Germline V gene sequence: CDR1 SGHNT, CDR2 YYREEE (reference sequence). This chain's CDR3 is CASNKGQVNTEAFF. The CDR3 region has the DNA TGTGCCAGCAACAAAGGCCAGGTGAACACTGAAGCTTTCTTT.

V gene TRBV28 combines with J gene TRBJ1-1, with D perhaps TRBD1 (5 bases). This CDR3 spans 12 amino acids. Per germline, CDR1 MDHEN and CDR2 SYDVKM. V lost 7 bases and J lost 4, with 10 bases in between. Written as DNA, the CDR3 is TGTGCCAGCACCAGGGTCCTCACTGAAGCTTTCTTT. As protein: CASTRVLTEAFF.

CDR3 amino acids: CASSYSRQFYNSPLHF. CDR3 sequence (DNA): TGTGCCAGCAGTTACTCGAGACAGTTTTATAATTCACCCCTCCACTTT. The chain joins TRBV6-6 to TRBJ1-6, with TRBD1 as a possible D gene (5 bases). The CDR3 length is 16 residues. Germline V CDR1 and CDR2: MNHNY, SVGAGI (reference sequence). V was clipped by 0 bases and J by 4 bases, with 10 bases between them.

The chain recombines TRBV29-1 with TRBJ2-1, with D hard to call. The germline gives CDR1 SQVTM, CDR2 ANQGSEA. The CDR3 length is 11 residues. Trimming left V 2 bases short and J 6 bases short, with 5 bases between. The CDR3 coding sequence is TGCAGCGTTGAATGGAGCAATGAGCAGTTCTTC. This encodes CSVEWSNEQFF.

This chain uses TRBV5-4 with TRBJ2-3, with 7 bases aligning to TRBD1. Unmatched junction bases numbered 7, after V lost 4 bases and J lost 2 bases. Per germline, CDR1 SGHNT and CDR2 YYREEE (reference sequence). The CDR3 runs to 15 residues. CDR3 residues: CASSPRTGATDTQYF. The CDR3 bases are TGTGCCAGCAGCCCTCGGACAGGAGCCACAGATACGCAGTATTTT. Variable domain in full (rest from reference TRBV5-4 and TRBJ2-3): ETGVTQSPTHLIKTRGQQVTLRCSSQSGHNTVSWYQQALGQGPQFIFQYYREEENGRGNFPPRFSGLQFPNYSSELNVNALELDDSALYLCASSPRTGATDTQYFGPGTRLTVL.